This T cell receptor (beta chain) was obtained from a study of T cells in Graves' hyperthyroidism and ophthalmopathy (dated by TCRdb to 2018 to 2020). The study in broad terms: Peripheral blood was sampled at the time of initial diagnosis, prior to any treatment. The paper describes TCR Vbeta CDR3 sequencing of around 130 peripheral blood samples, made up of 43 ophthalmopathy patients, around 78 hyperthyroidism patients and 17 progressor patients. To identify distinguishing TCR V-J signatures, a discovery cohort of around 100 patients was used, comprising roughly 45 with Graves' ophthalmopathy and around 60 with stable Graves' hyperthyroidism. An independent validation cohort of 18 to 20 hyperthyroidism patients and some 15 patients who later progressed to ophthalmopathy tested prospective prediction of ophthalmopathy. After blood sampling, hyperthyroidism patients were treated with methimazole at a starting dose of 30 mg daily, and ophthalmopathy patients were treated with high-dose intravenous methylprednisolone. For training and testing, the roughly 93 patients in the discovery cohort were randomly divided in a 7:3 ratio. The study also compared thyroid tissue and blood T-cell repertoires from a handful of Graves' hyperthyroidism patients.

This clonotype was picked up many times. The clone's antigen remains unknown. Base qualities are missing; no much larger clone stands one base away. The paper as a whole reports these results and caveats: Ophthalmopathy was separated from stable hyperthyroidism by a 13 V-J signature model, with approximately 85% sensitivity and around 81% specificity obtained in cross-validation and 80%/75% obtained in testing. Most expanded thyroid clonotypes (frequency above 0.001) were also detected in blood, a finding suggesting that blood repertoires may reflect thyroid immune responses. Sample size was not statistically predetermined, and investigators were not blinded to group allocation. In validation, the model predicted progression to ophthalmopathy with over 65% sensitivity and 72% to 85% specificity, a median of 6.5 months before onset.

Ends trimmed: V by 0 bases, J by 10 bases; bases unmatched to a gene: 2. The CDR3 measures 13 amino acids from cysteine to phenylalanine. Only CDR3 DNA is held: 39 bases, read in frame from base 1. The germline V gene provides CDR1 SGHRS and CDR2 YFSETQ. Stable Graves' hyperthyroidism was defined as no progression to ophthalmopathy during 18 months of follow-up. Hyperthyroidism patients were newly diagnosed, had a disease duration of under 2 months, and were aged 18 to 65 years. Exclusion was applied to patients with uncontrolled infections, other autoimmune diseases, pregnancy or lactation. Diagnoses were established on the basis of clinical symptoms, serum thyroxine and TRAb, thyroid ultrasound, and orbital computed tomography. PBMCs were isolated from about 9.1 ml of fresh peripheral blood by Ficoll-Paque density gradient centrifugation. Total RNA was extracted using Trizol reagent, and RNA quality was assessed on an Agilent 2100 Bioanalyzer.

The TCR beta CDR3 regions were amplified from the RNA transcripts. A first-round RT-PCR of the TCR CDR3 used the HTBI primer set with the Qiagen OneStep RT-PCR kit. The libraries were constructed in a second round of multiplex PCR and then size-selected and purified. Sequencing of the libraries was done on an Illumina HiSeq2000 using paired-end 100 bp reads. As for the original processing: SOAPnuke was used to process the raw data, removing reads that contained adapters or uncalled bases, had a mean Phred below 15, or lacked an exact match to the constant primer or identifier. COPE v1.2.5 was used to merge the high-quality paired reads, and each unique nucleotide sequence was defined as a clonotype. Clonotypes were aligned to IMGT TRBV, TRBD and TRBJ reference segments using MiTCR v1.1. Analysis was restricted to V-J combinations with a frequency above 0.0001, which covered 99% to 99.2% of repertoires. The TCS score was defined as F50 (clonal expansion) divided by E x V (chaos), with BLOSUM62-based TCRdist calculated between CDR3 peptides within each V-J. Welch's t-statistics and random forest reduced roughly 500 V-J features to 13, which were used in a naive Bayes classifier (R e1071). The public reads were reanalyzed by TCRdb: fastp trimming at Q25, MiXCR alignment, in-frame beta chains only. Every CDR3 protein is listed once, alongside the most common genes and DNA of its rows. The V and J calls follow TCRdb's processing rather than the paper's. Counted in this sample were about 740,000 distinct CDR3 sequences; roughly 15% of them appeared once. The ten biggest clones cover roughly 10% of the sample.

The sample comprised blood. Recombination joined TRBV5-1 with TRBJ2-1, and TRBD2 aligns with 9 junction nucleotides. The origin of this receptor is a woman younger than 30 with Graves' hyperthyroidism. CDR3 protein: CASSLGLAEEQFF. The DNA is TGCGCCAGCAGCTTGGGACTAGCGGAAGAGCAGTTCTTC.